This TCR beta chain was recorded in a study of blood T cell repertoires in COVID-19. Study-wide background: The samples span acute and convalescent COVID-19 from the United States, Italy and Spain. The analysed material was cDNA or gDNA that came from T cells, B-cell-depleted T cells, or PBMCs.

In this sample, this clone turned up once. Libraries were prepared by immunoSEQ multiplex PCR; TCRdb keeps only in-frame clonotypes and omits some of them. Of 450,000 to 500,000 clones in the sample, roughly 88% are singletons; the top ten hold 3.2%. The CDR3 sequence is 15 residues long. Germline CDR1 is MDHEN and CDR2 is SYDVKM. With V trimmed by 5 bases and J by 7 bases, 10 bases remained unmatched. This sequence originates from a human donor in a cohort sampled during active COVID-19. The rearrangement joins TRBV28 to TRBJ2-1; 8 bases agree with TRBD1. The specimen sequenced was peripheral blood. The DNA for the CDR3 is TGTGCCAGCAGTCCGACAGGGGAGGTGCGGAATGAGCAGTTCTTC. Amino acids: CASSPTGEVRNEQFF.